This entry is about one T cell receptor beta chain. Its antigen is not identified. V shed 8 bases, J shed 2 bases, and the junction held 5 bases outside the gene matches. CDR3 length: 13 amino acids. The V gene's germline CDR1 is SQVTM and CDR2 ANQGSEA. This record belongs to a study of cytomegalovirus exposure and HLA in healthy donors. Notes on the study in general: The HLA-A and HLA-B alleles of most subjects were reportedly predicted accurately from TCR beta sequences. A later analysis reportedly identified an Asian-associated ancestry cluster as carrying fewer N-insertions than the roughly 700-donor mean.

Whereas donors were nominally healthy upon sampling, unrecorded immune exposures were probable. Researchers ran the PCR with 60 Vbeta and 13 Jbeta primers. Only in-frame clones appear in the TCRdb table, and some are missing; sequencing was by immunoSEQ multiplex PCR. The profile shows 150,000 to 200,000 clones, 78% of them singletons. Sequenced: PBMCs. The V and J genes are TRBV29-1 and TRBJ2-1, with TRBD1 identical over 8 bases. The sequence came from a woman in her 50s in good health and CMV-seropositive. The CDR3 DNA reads TGCAGCTCCAGGGGACAGGCCTACAATGAGCAGTTCTTC. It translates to CSSRGQAYNEQFF.